This entry lists 17 T cell receptor beta chains sequenced from one sample in a study of control samples from healthy donors and cancer patients. Here immunoSEQ multiplex PCR was the method, and the copy in TCRdb shows in-frame clones only, minus some. The sample holds fewer than 250,000 clones. The sequenced sample was blood. The receptors originated from a woman aged 30 to 39 in good health.

The J gene is TRBJ2-7, the V gene TRBV4-1, with TRBD2 identical over 10 bases. CDR3 length: 17 amino acids. V lost 4 bases to trimming and J lost 4 bases; unmatched junction nucleotides: 13. Germline-derived CDR1 and CDR2 are MGHRA and YSYEKL. CDR3 sequence (DNA): TGCGCCAGCAGCCCCACAGTCCTCCAGCGGGGGGGATACGAGCAGTACTTC. Its protein product is CASSPTVLQRGGYEQYF.

The chain is built from TRBV28 and TRBJ2-7; TRBD2 aligns across 7 bases. The germline V gene encodes CDR1 MDHEN and CDR2 SYDVKM. The CDR3 runs 14 residues. The ends lost 4 bases at V and 4 bases at J; junction bases unmatched: 7. This CDR3 is CASSSGGNRYEQYF. CDR3 DNA: TGTGCCAGCAGTTCCGGGGGGAATCGGTACGAGCAGTACTTC.

This chain connects TRBV6-2 or TRBV6-3 to TRBJ1-3; the D is unclear. With 6 bases removed from V and 4 bases from J, the gap between germline ends came to 13 bases. Germline V gene sequence: CDR1 MNHEY, CDR2 SVGEGT. The length of the CDR3 is 14 residues. The CDR3 region has the DNA TGTGCCAGCAGCCTGGATTCGAGAGGAAACACCATATATTTT. It yields the protein CASSLDSRGNTIYF.

The chain combines TRBV15 with TRBJ2-4, with 7 bases fitting TRBD2. The ends lost 1 base at V and 8 bases at J; junction bases unmatched: 11. The CDR3 contains 16 residues. Germline CDR1 LNHNV, CDR2 YYDKDF (reference sequence). In DNA form, the CDR3 reads TGTGCCACCAGCAGAGGAGGGCTAGCAAGCGGGGACATTCAGTACTTC. Its protein is CATSRGGLASGDIQYF.

The genes are TRBV6-5 and TRBJ1-1; perhaps TRBD1 as D (6 bases). Germline V gene data show CDR1 as MNHEY and CDR2 as SVGAGI. CDR3 size: 13 residues. Trimming left V 2 bases short and J 7 bases short, with 11 bases between. Here the CDR3 DNA reads TGTGCCAGCAGTTACCGGGACACCTTTGAAGCTTTCTTT. Its protein product is CASSYRDTFEAFF.

V and J are TRBV12-3 or TRBV12-4 and TRBJ2-3; D is unclear. The V and J ends lost 5 bases and 2 bases respectively, with 5 bases between them. CDR3 length equals 12 residues. DNA for the CDR3: TGTGCCAGCAGTCCCTTCACAGATACGCAGTATTTT. As protein: CASSPFTDTQYF.

The chain carries TRBV14 and TRBJ1-4; D might be TRBD1 (6 bases). CDR1 and CDR2 (germline): SGHDN, FVKESK. This CDR3 has 15 amino acids. The V and J ends lost 6 bases and 2 bases respectively, with 13 bases between them. The CDR3 loop reads CASSSYRATNEKLFF. The CDR3 DNA reads TGTGCCAGCAGTTCATACAGGGCGACTAATGAAAAACTGTTTTTT.

V gene TRBV4-1 combines with J gene TRBJ1-2; D possibly corresponds to TRBD1 (5 bases). Trimming took 3 bases from V and 1 from J, leaving 15 bases between them. The CDR3 totals 16 residues. Germline lookup yields CDR1 MGHRA and CDR2 YSYEKL. CDR3 coding DNA: TGCGCCAGCAGCCAGCGTCAGGGTACCTTTAACTATGGCTACACCTTC. Translating it yields CASSQRQGTFNYGYTF.

The V and J genes are TRBV4-1 and TRBJ2-7, with 8 nucleotides matching TRBD1. The ends lost 3 bases at V and 5 bases at J; junction bases unmatched: 15. The CDR3 is made up of 17 amino acids. Germline CDR1 and CDR2: MGHRA and YSYEKL. CDR3 bases: TGCGCCAGCAGCCATTATTGGACGAGACAGGGGTCCCACGAGCAGTACTTC. It translates to CASSHYWTRQGSHEQYF.

Note on this clone: The same CDR3 can be traced to other DNA sequences in this sample. V gene TRBV7-2 combines with J gene TRBJ1-3; D unclear. Germline-derived CDR1 and CDR2 are SGHTA and FQGNSA. This CDR3 comprises 13 residues. Deletions cut 1 base from V and 4 bases from J, with 5 bases between. CDR3 amino acids: CASSLERGNTIYF. CDR3 bases: TGTGCCAGCAGCTTAGAACGCGGAAACACCATATATTTT.

This chain connects TRBV4-2 to TRBJ2-7; 9 nucleotides line up with TRBD2. Trimming took 0 bases from V and 9 from J; bases not matched to a gene: 12. The CDR3 consists of 16 residues. Germline CDR1 and CDR2: LGHNA and YNFKEQ. The CDR3 DNA sequence: TGTGCCAGCAGCCAAGATTTCGCGGGGGGGCCGGTTCGGCAGTACTTC. This sequence encodes CASSQDFAGGPVRQYF.

The CDR3 DNA is TGTGCCAGTCGGGTCGACGGGACAGTATATGGCTACACCTTC. It is translated as CASRVDGTVYGYTF. The chain carries TRBV2 and TRBJ1-2; TRBD1 aligns across 7 bases. The CDR3 consists of 14 residues. Trimming took 9 bases from V and 5 from J; bases not matched to a gene: 12. The germline gives CDR1 SNHLY, CDR2 FYNNEI.

This rearrangement joins TRBV7-2 to TRBJ1-1; possible D gene TRBD1, 5 bases. This CDR3 contains 16 residues. The germline V gene has CDR1 SGHTA and CDR2 FQGNSA. V dropped 4 bases and J dropped 4 bases, with 19 bases sitting between them. The DNA for the CDR3 is TGTGCCAGCAGCTCTCGGGGCTTGGCCTGGGGCACTGAAGCTTTCTTT. This encodes CASSSRGLAWGTEAFF.

The gene calls are TRBV7-2 and TRBJ2-4; 7 nucleotides line up with TRBD1. V gave up 2 bases and J gave up 2 bases; unmatched junction bases: 6. The CDR3 extends over 16 amino acids. Per the germline V gene, CDR1 is SGHTA and CDR2 is FQGNSA. The CDR3 DNA is TGTGCCAGCAGCTTACTGTCACAGGGGACCAAAAACATTCAGTACTTC. Its translation: CASSLLSQGTKNIQYF.

J is TRBJ2-7 and V is TRBV15; D uncertain. The V end was cut by 3 bases, the J end by 5 bases, with 11 bases between. The CDR3 has 13 residues. In germline, CDR1 is LNHNV, CDR2 YYDKDF (reference sequence). In DNA, the CDR3 is TGTGCCACCAGCAGGTCACTTGGGAACGAGCAGTACTTC. Its protein product is CATSRSLGNEQYF.

The chain links TRBV27 to TRBJ1-1; D unresolved. CDR3 length equals 15 residues. CDR1 and CDR2 from the germline V gene are MNHEY and SMNVEV (reference sequence). With 0 bases removed from V and 4 bases from J, the gap between germline ends came to 12 bases. Here the CDR3 reads CASSLSWDPSTEAFF. CDR3 nucleotide sequence: TGTGCCAGCAGTTTATCCTGGGATCCCAGCACTGAAGCTTTCTTT.

This sequence joins TRBV7-2 and TRBJ1-2; 7 nucleotides align to TRBD1. The CDR3 spans 13 residues. The V and J ends lost 7 bases and 1 base, in that order; junction bases with no gene match: 3. The V gene's germline CDR1 is SGHTA and CDR2 FQGNSA. The CDR3 loop reads CASTDRVNYGYTF. The CDR3 bases are TGTGCCAGCACCGACAGGGTTAACTATGGCTACACCTTC.